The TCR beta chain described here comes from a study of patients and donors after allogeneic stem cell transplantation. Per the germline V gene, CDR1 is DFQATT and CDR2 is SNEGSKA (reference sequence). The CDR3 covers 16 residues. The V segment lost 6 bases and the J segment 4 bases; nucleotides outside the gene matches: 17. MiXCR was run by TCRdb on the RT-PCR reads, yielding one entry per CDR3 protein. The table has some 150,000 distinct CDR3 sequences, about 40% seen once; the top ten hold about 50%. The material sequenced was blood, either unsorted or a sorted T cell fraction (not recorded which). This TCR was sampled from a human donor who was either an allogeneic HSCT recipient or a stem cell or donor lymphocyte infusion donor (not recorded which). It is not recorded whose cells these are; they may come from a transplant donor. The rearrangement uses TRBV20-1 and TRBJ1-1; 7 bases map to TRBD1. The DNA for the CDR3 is TGCAGTGCGCCCAGGGGGGGGACCCTGACGGGCACTGAAGCTTTCTTT. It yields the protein CSAPRGGTLTGTEAFF.